Presented here are 20 T cell receptor beta chains from one specimen sequenced in a study of technical replicates of blood from a few donors. Profiled with immunoSEQ multiplex PCR; TCRdb holds only in-frame clones, not every one. The table lists some 56,000 clones, just under 95% of them singletons. Material for sequencing was PBMCs. All receptors come from a human donor in good health. Some clones in this sample may be carry-over from other donors' samples.

This chain connects TRBV19 to TRBJ2-4, with 10 positions matching TRBD1. Trimming at V came to 6 bases and at J to 4 bases, leaving 6 bases not matched to a gene. Per germline, CDR1 LNHDA and CDR2 SQIVND (reference sequence). The CDR3 runs to 15 residues. The CDR3 bases are TGTGCCAGTAGGATCGGACAGGGGGATAAAAACATTCAGTACTTC. It translates to CASRIGQGDKNIQYF.

The rearrangement uses TRBV4-3 and TRBJ2-7, with a tentative D call TRBD2 (6 bases). The CDR3 spans 16 residues. The germline V gene has CDR1 LGHNA and CDR2 YSLEER. V was pared by 4 bases and J by 7 bases, with 23 bases between. The CDR3 DNA reads as TGCGCCAGCAGCCGGTCTTACGGCGGGAATTCGGGGGAGCAGTACTTC. Translating gives CASSRSYGGNSGEQYF.

The V and J genes are TRBV18 and TRBJ1-1, with D possibly TRBD1 on 6 matching bases. The CDR3 loop spans 15 amino acids. Deletions cut 3 bases from V and 1 base from J, with 12 bases between. CDR1 is KGHSH and CDR2 is LQKENI in the germline V gene. As DNA, the CDR3 is TGTGCCAGCTCACCTCAACAGGGTGGGAACACTGAAGCTTTCTTT. It is translated as CASSPQQGGNTEAFF. Filled out from reference TRBV18 and TRBJ1-1, the complete variable domain reads NAGVMQNPRHLVRRRGQEARLRCSPMKGHSHVYWYRQLPEEGLKFMVYLQKENIIDESGMPKERFSAEFPKEGPSILRIQQVVRGDSAAYFCASSPQQGGNTEAFFGQGTRLTVV.

As concerns this clone: The sample contains more than one DNA sequence encoding this CDR3. The chain employs TRBV9 and TRBJ2-7; 10 bases agree with TRBD2. Germline assignment: CDR1 SGDLS and CDR2 YYNGEE. The CDR3 consists of 14 residues. V lost 2 bases, J lost 1 base, and 0 bases stayed unmatched. CDR3 sequence (DNA): TGTGCCAGCAGCGTGGGACTAGCGTCCTACGAGCAGTACTTC. It translates to CASSVGLASYEQYF.

The rearrangement joins TRBV4-1 to TRBJ1-2; weak D call: TRBD1 (5 bases). The germline V and J ends were trimmed by 0 bases and 4 bases, with 15 bases remaining between them. The germline V gene has CDR1 MGHRA and CDR2 YSYEKL. The CDR3 runs to 16 residues. CDR3 DNA sequence: TGCGCCAGCAGCCAAGAGGGAGGACCCCAGGGCTATGGCTACACCTTC. Its translation: CASSQEGGPQGYGYTF.

The chain uses TRBV29-1 and TRBJ2-3; TRBD1 matches 7 bases. The junction had 7 bases not matched to a gene; V was cut back by 6 bases and J by 4 bases. Germline CDR1 reads SQVTM; CDR2 reads ANQGSEA. The CDR3 is made up of 13 amino acids. CDR3: CSVRQGGADTQYF. In nucleotides, the CDR3 is TGCAGCGTCCGACAGGGTGGTGCAGATACGCAGTATTTT.

The rearrangement joins TRBV6-5 to TRBJ2-7; 10 nucleotides line up with TRBD1. The J segment lost 7 bases and the V segment lost 7 bases, leaving 10 bases of the junction unmatched. The germline CDR1 and CDR2 sequences are MNHEY and SVGAGI. This CDR3 is built from 14 residues. This chain's CDR3 is CASNRQGASLEQYF. The CDR3 DNA follows: TGTGCCAGCAACCGACAGGGGGCCTCCTTGGAGCAGTACTTC.

The genes are TRBV5-6 and TRBJ1-5; 10 bases are a match to TRBD1. Germline V CDR1 and CDR2: SGHDT, YYEEEE. The CDR3 has 16 residues. The V segment lost 0 bases and the J segment 4 bases; nucleotides outside the gene matches: 4. CDR3 region: CASSLDGTGENQPQHF. The DNA of the CDR3 is TGTGCCAGCAGCTTGGATGGGACAGGGGAGAATCAGCCCCAGCATTTT.

The rearrangement joins TRBV9 to TRBJ2-5; TRBD1 is a possible D gene (6 bases). Trimming cost V 0 bases and J 4 bases, with 13 bases left between them. This CDR3 has 15 residues. Germline V gives CDR1 SGDLS, CDR2 YYNGEE. CDR3 coding DNA: TGTGCCAGCAGCGTAGCTGCAGGGGCAGGAGAGACCCAGTACTTC. Residues: CASSVAAGAGETQYF.

The chain employs TRBV4-1 and TRBJ1-1, with TRBD1 as a possible D gene (5 bases). Deletions cut 4 bases from V and 5 bases from J, with 14 bases between. From germline, CDR1 is MGHRA and CDR2 YSYEKL. CDR3 length: 14 residues. The CDR3 nucleotides read TGCGCCAGCAGCCTCTGGACAAGGGAAACTGAAGCTTTCTTT. Translated, it gives CASSLWTRETEAFF.

This clone was counted a single time. V gene TRBV2 combines with J gene TRBJ2-2; weak D call: TRBD1 (5 bases). The V gene lost 3 bases and the J gene lost 3 bases, with 14 bases spanning the gap. Germline CDR1 SNHLY, CDR2 FYNNEI. This CDR3 region has 16 residues. DNA for the CDR3: TGTGCCAGCAGTGAGTCCCCGCCAGGGTACACCGGGGAGCTGTTTTTT. It yields the protein CASSESPPGYTGELFF.

The V call is TRBV7-2, the J call TRBJ1-2, with D maybe TRBD1 (6 bases). Trimming removed 1 base at V and 5 bases at J, with 11 bases between. The CDR3 has 14 residues. CDR1 and CDR2 (germline): SGHTA, FQGNSA. CDR3 in amino acids: CASSLGAGEYGYTF. The CDR3 DNA sequence: TGTGCCAGCAGCTTAGGGGCAGGGGAATATGGCTACACCTTC.

The V and J genes are TRBV4-1 and TRBJ2-1, with 9 bases that match TRBD2. The germline gives CDR1 MGHRA, CDR2 YSYEKL. The CDR3 is made up of 19 amino acids. With V trimmed by 0 bases and J by 0 bases, 9 bases remained unmatched. CDR3 sequence: CASSQDWLAGKSSYNEQFF. As DNA, the CDR3 is TGCGCCAGCAGCCAAGACTGGCTAGCGGGGAAAAGCTCCTACAATGAGCAGTTCTTC.

This chain joins TRBV30 and TRBJ1-5; D ambiguous. The germline CDR1 and CDR2 sequences are GTSNPN and SVGIG (reference sequence). V was clipped by 5 bases and J by 3 bases, with 14 bases between them. This CDR3 is built from 14 residues. For the CDR3, the DNA is TGTGCCTGGGAAGCCGGAGGCAACAATCAGCCCCAGCATTTT. This translates into CAWEAGGNNQPQHF.

The chain has TRBV29-1 and TRBJ1-2; 7 nucleotides agree with TRBD1. Germline V CDR1 and CDR2: SQVTM, ANQGSEA. V was pared by 3 bases and J by 7 bases, with 8 bases of the junction left unmatched. The CDR3 is 13 residues long. The CDR3 here is CSVDPGTVGGYTF. Written as DNA, the CDR3 is TGCAGCGTTGATCCGGGGACAGTCGGTGGCTACACCTTC.

The chain combines TRBV28 with TRBJ2-3, with TRBD1 identical over 9 bases. The germline V gene has CDR1 MDHEN and CDR2 SYDVKM. The CDR3 has 16 amino acids. The V gene end was trimmed by 4 bases and the J gene end by 5 bases; junction bases not matched to a gene: 10. CDR3 residues: CASSSPNRGQGDTQYF. CDR3 nucleotides: TGTGCCAGCAGTTCGCCAAACAGGGGGCAGGGAGATACGCAGTATTTT.

The chain joins TRBV30 to TRBJ2-3, with D possibly TRBD1 on 7 matching bases. Trimming stripped 3 bases from V and 6 bases from J, with 19 bases between. CDR1 is GTSNPN and CDR2 is SVGIG in the germline V gene (reference sequence). The CDR3 is 15 amino acids. CDR3 sequence reads: CAWSPGQRAGDTQYF. CDR3 DNA: TGTGCCTGGAGCCCGGGACAGCGGGCAGGGGATACGCAGTATTTT.

The chain combines TRBV5-5 with TRBJ2-1; a weak D match, TRBD1 (5 bases). Germline V CDR1 and CDR2: SGHKS, YYEKEE (reference sequence). Trimming removed 5 bases from V and 10 bases from J, with 19 bases in between. This CDR3 is 14 amino acids long. The CDR3 spells CASSQHPGQREQFF. CDR3 nucleotide sequence: TGTGCCAGCAGTCAACACCCAGGGCAGCGAGAGCAGTTCTTC. The whole variable domain, remainder taken from reference TRBV5-5 and TRBJ2-1, is DAGVTQSPTHLIKTRGQQVTLRCSPISGHKSVSWYQQVLGQGPQFIFQYYEKEERGRGNFPDRFSARQFPNYSSELNVNALLLGDSALYLCASSQHPGQREQFFGPGTRLTVL.

This sequence joins TRBV7-9 and TRBJ2-5; 7 bases are shared with TRBD1. Germline lookup yields CDR1 SEHNR and CDR2 FQNEAQ (reference sequence). This CDR3 comprises 15 residues. Trimming removed 4 bases from V and 3 bases from J; junction bases left unmatched: 8. This CDR3 reads CASSSHQTGKETQYF. In DNA form, the CDR3 reads TGTGCCAGCAGCTCCCATCAGACAGGGAAAGAGACCCAGTACTTC.

V usage is TRBV7-2 and J usage is TRBJ2-7; no definite D call. The CDR3 spans 12 residues. Trimming stripped 3 bases from V and 3 bases from J, with 6 bases between. Germline values: CDR1 SGHTA, CDR2 FQGNSA. The DNA for the CDR3 is TGTGCCAGCAGCTTCTTAGTCTACGAGCAGTACTTC. This translates into CASSFLVYEQYF. Together with reference TRBV7-2 and TRBJ2-7, the CDR3 gives the full variable domain: GAGVSQSPSNKVTEKGKDVELRCDPISGHTALYWYRQSLGQGLEFLIYFQGNSAPDKSGLPSDRFSAERTGGSVSTLTIQRTQQEDSAVYLCASSFLVYEQYFGPGTRLTVT.